This TCR beta chain was captured in a study of T cells in women clearing cervical HPV infection. The assay was immunoSEQ multiplex PCR, and TCRdb's table has in-frame clones only and misses some. Its table lists about 44,000 clones. Points on this clone: Its antigen is not known. The read ends 3 residues shy of where the CDR3 ends; the end is completed using the germline J gene.

Broader study findings: TRBV6-7 relative abundance averaged approximately 0.1% in cases and 0.16% in controls. A classifier using richness and V gene abundances reached an AUC of 0.83. Associations may precede or follow infection; HPV-specific or memory T cells were not isolated.

Between the trimmed V and J ends, which lost 1 base and 3 bases, there was a span of 8 bases. The CDR3 loop spans 14 amino acids. The germline gives CDR1 SGHDT, CDR2 YYEEEE. The specimen sequenced was blood buffy coat. The clonotype comes from a woman aged 18 to 75 with a cervical HPV16 infection that either progressed to CIN3+ or cleared (not recorded which). This chain links TRBV5-6 with TRBJ1-5, with D possibly being TRBD1 (5 bases). The sequenced CDR3 bases are TGTGCCAGCAGCTTGCCAGGGCCCAATCAGCCC. It translates to CASSLPGPNQP. Given in full, the CDR3 is CASSLPGPNQPQHF.